The clone carrying this T cell receptor beta chain showed up many times. Time point denoted: newly diagnosed GD, antithyroid drugs for less than 3 months. With RNA extracted from PBMCs as input, the TCR library was made. Arm-PCR of CDR3 regions and iRepertoire HTBI primers were used to build TCR beta libraries. TCRdb reanalysed the multiplex PCR reads using MiXCR and keeps one entry per CDR3 protein. The sample contains around 250,000 distinct CDR3 sequences, 15% to 20% of which appear only once. The CDR3 length is 13 residues. Germline-derived CDR1 and CDR2 are GTSNPN and SVGIG (reference sequence). The J segment lost 4 bases and the V segment lost 3 bases, leaving 5 bases of the junction unmatched. This specimen comes from a study of regulatory T cells in long-lasting Graves disease.

Source: peripheral blood mononuclear cells (PBMCs), taken at new diagnosis, from a patient treated with antithyroid drugs. The rearrangement uses TRBV30 and TRBJ1-2; TRBD1 matches 7 bases. The receptor was isolated from a female donor with Graves disease. The CDR3 bases are TGTGCCTGGAGAAGGGACAGTTCCTATGGCTACACCTTC. Translated: CAWRRDSSYGYTF.